This paragraph reports one T cell receptor beta chain. The assay was immunoSEQ multiplex PCR, and TCRdb's table has in-frame clones only and misses some. The sample includes around 560,000 clones, 85% to 95% of them seen just once. The data originate from a study of shared clonotypes between healthy human individuals. About the research overall: Donors had three CD4 naive, three CD4 memory, two CD8 naive and one CD8 memory plate apiece.

The CDR3 contains 15 residues. Germline-derived CDR1 and CDR2 are MNHEY and SMNVEV (reference sequence). Trimming shortened V by 6 bases and J by 5 bases, and 17 bases separated the two germline ends. The naive CD8 fraction comprised CD45RO-negative cells positively selected for CCR7 and excluded terminally differentiated effector memory CD45RA+ cells. The V gene is TRBV27, the J gene TRBJ2-1, with no clear D. Sequenced sample: naive CD8+ T cells sorted from blood. This sequence originates from a young woman in good health. The CDR3 DNA sequence: TGTGCCAGCAGCCCCAGGACGCGCGTTCACAATGAGCAGTTCTTC. This encodes CASSPRTRVHNEQFF.